The 20 T cell receptor beta chains below come from one sample, sequenced in a study of cytotoxic CD8 clonotypes in ibrutinib-treated CLL. TCRdb's table, derived via immunoSEQ multiplex PCR, lists solely in-frame clones and lacks some. The table lists 200,000 or so clones, just under 80% of them singletons. The sample was PBMCs, taken after 12 months of ibrutinib treatment. The receptors shown here come from a human donor with chronic lymphocytic leukemia.

The V and J genes are TRBV27 and TRBJ2-1; weak D call: TRBD1 (6 bases). This CDR3 is built from 17 residues. Germline CDR1 and CDR2: MNHEY and SMNVEV (reference sequence). V lost 2 bases to trimming and J lost 0 bases, with 14 bases between them. This chain's CDR3 is CASSLTGQTYSYNEQFF. The CDR3 DNA reads TGTGCCAGCAGTTTAACAGGACAGACGTACTCCTACAATGAGCAGTTCTTC.

This chain links TRBV7-6 with TRBJ2-1, with 10 bases matching TRBD2. The length of the CDR3 is 16 residues. Germline V gene sequence: CDR1 SGHVS, CDR2 FNYEAQ. Germline trimming cut 2 bases from V and 10 bases from J; bases unmatched to any gene: 11. In nucleotides, the CDR3 is TGTGCCAGCAGCTTATCCGGACTGCTAGCGGGAGCAGAGCAGTTCTTC. Its protein is CASSLSGLLAGAEQFF.

With regard to this clone: The junction departs from germline at one end; a sequencing error may be responsible. The chain couples TRBV5-1 to TRBJ2-7, with a tentative D call TRBD2 (5 bases). This CDR3 is built from 13 residues. The germline V gene encodes CDR1 SGHRS and CDR2 YFSETQ. The CDR3: CASSIPGNYEQYF. As DNA, the CDR3 is TGTGCCAGCAGCATCCCGGGGAACTACGAGCAGTACTTC.

The chain recombines TRBV6-1 with TRBJ2-7; TRBD1 might be the D (6 bases). This CDR3 contains 14 residues. In germline, CDR1 is MNHNS, CDR2 SASEGT. With 6 bases removed from V and 1 base from J, the gap between germline ends came to 13 bases. The CDR3 DNA is TGTGCCAGCAGGGCCCGGGACATGTCCTACGAGCAGTACTTC. The encoded protein is CASRARDMSYEQYF.

The chain joins TRBV7-9 to TRBJ1-2; D ambiguous. This CDR3 is built from 13 residues. Trimming left V 1 base short and J 4 bases short, with 7 bases between. From germline, CDR1 is SEHNR and CDR2 FQNEAQ (reference sequence). CDR3 in DNA: TGTGCCAGCAGCTTAGAATTGCCCTATGGCTACACCTTC. Its translation: CASSLELPYGYTF.

This clone has a single count. The V gene is TRBV6-1, the J gene TRBJ1-1; weak D call: TRBD1 (5 bases). The CDR3 sequence is 15 residues long. In germline, CDR1 is MNHNS, CDR2 SASEGT. V lost 2 bases, J lost 4 bases, and 14 bases lay in between. The CDR3: CASSEFLGGGTEAFF. Here the CDR3 DNA reads TGTGCCAGCAGTGAATTTTTGGGGGGAGGCACTGAAGCTTTCTTT.

The chain is built from TRBV2 and TRBJ2-3; D call uncertain. This CDR3 has 12 residues. With 2 bases removed from V and 6 bases from J, the gap between germline ends came to 6 bases. CDR1 and CDR2 from the germline V gene are SNHLY and FYNNEI. The CDR3 spells CASSESRDTQYF. The DNA for the CDR3 is TGTGCCAGCAGTGAATCTAGGGATACGCAGTATTTT.

This chain links TRBV2 with TRBJ1-4; maybe TRBD1 (5 bases). The V end lost 3 bases, the J end lost 0 bases, and 8 bases lay between the germline ends. The CDR3 extends over 15 amino acids. The V gene's germline CDR1 is SNHLY and CDR2 FYNNEI. CDR3 DNA: TGTGCCAGCAGTGAGGCAGGGACAACTAATGAAAAACTGTTTTTT. Residues: CASSEAGTTNEKLFF.

The rearrangement links TRBV11-2 to TRBJ2-1; 7 bases fit TRBD1. This CDR3 comprises 16 residues. Germline V gene sequence: CDR1 SGHAT, CDR2 FQNNGV. V trimming: 1 base; J trimming: 4 bases; junction bases outside the gene matches: 7. The CDR3 nucleotides are TGTGCCAGCAGCTTAGCTCTGTACAGGGGATACAATGAGCAGTTCTTC. Translation gives CASSLALYRGYNEQFF.

This sequence joins TRBV11-2 and TRBJ1-5; D gene uncertain. This CDR3 spans 15 amino acids. V lost 5 bases and J lost 2, with 13 bases in between. Looked up from germline, CDR1 is SGHAT and CDR2 is FQNNGV. CDR3 in amino acids: CASSRLQRGNQPQHF. The CDR3 bases are TGTGCCAGCAGCCGACTCCAACGGGGCAATCAGCCCCAGCATTTT.

The J gene is TRBJ2-1, the V gene TRBV4-2; 15 positions agree with TRBD2. With V trimmed by 2 bases and J by 10 bases, 9 bases remained unmatched. CDR1 is LGHNA, CDR2 YNFKEQ, per germline. The CDR3 covers 17 residues. The CDR3 DNA reads TGTGCCAGCAGCCAACCTAGGACTAGCGGGGGGGCCTGGGAGCAGTTCTTC. Residues: CASSQPRTSGGAWEQFF.

The chain links TRBV11-3 to TRBJ2-3, with D unclear. There are 15 residues in the CDR3. With 2 bases removed from V and 0 bases from J, the gap between germline ends came to 9 bases. The V gene's germline CDR1 is SGHNT and CDR2 YENEEA. DNA of the CDR3: TGTGCCAGCAGCTTACTCGGAATTAGCACAGATACGCAGTATTTT. Protein: CASSLLGISTDTQYF.

This chain joins TRBV2 and TRBJ2-3, with 10 bases matching TRBD2. Germline CDR1 and CDR2: SNHLY and FYNNEI. Trimming removed 6 bases from V and 5 bases from J; junction bases left unmatched: 14. The CDR3 runs to 17 residues. The CDR3 here is CASRDRPAGGRQDTQYF. The CDR3 nucleotides are TGTGCCAGCAGGGACCGACCAGCGGGAGGGCGGCAAGATACGCAGTATTTT.

V gene TRBV7-9 combines with J gene TRBJ2-2; no clear D. Per the germline V gene, CDR1 is SEHNR and CDR2 is FQNEAQ (reference sequence). The V end was cut by 5 bases, the J end by 5 bases, with 12 bases between. The CDR3 is 14 residues long. CDR3 nucleotide sequence: TGTGCCAGCAGCCCATTGGGGAAAACCGGGGAGCTGTTTTTT. Its protein is CASSPLGKTGELFF.

The chain couples TRBV10-1 to TRBJ1-1; TRBD1 is a possible D gene (5 bases). Germline lookup yields CDR1 WNHNN and CDR2 SYGVQD (reference sequence). There are 13 residues in the CDR3. The V and J ends lost 9 bases and 1 base respectively, with 12 bases between them. The CDR3: CASSSTGNTEAFF. In nucleotides, the CDR3 is TGCGCCAGTTCTTCAACAGGGAACACTGAAGCTTTCTTT.

This clone showed up just a few times. The chain uses TRBV2 and TRBJ2-1; tentatively, D is TRBD2 (6 bases). Germline lookup yields CDR1 SNHLY and CDR2 FYNNEI. The CDR3 is 15 residues long. The V and J ends lost 8 bases and 4 bases respectively, with 18 bases between them. The CDR3 is CASHRLALNYNEQFF. CDR3 coding DNA: TGTGCCAGCCACAGGCTAGCGCTGAATTACAATGAGCAGTTCTTC. The full variable domain, in which reference TRBV2 and TRBJ2-1 provide the parts outside the CDR3, is EPEVTQTPSHQVTQMGQEVILRCVPISNHLYFYWYRQILGQKVEFLVSFYNNEISEKSEIFDDQFSVERPDGSNFTLKIRSTKLEDSAMYFCASHRLALNYNEQFFGPGTRLTVL.

V is TRBV18 and J is TRBJ2-7; the match to TRBD2 covers 13 bases. The CDR3 runs to 16 residues. The V segment lost 0 bases and the J segment 3 bases; nucleotides outside the gene matches: 2. CDR1 is KGHSH, CDR2 LQKENI, per germline. CDR3 region: CASSPPGTSGIYEQYF. DNA for the CDR3: TGTGCCAGCTCACCACCAGGGACTAGCGGGATCTACGAGCAGTACTTC. The whole variable domain, remainder taken from reference TRBV18 and TRBJ2-7, is NAGVMQNPRHLVRRRGQEARLRCSPMKGHSHVYWYRQLPEEGLKFMVYLQKENIIDESGMPKERFSAEFPKEGPSILRIQQVVRGDSAAYFCASSPPGTSGIYEQYFGPGTRLTVT.

This clone was counted once. The rearrangement uses TRBV20-1 and TRBJ2-4; unclear D gene. CDR3 length: 11 amino acids. The V end was cut by 3 bases, the J end by 5 bases, with 5 bases between. Germline CDR1 DFQATT, CDR2 SNEGSKA (reference sequence). CDR3 in amino acids: CSARRENIQYF. In DNA, the CDR3 is TGCAGTGCTAGGCGCGAAAACATTCAGTACTTC.

V is TRBV10-1 and J is TRBJ2-1; D tentatively fits TRBD1 or TRBD2 (5 bases each). Trimming pared 2 bases from V and 6 bases from J, leaving 14 bases between. Per the germline V gene, CDR1 is WNHNN and CDR2 is SYGVQD (reference sequence). The CDR3 is 15 residues long. CDR3 protein: CASSEEASGGNEQFF. The CDR3 DNA reads TGCGCCAGCAGTGAGGAGGCTAGTGGGGGCAATGAGCAGTTCTTC.

The chain combines TRBV5-1 with TRBJ1-5; D is unclear. The CDR3 runs 14 residues. Looked up from germline, CDR1 is SGHRS and CDR2 is YFSETQ. The V end lost 6 bases, the J end lost 4 bases, and 14 bases lay between the germline ends. The CDR3: CASTPMGLNQPQHF. In nucleotides, the CDR3 is TGCGCCAGCACCCCTATGGGGTTGAATCAGCCCCAGCATTTT.